The 3 T cell receptor beta chains given below trace back to one sample, sequenced in a study of CD8+ T cells in alopecia areata. Treatment here: oral pan-JAK inhibitor, 5-10 mg twice daily. The sequencing template was cDNA reverse transcribed from extracted RNA. Data came from immunoSEQ multiplex PCR; TCRdb stores just in-frame clones and leaves some out. In the table there are about 42,000 clones, over 85% of which are singletons. Sequences were derived from CD8+ T cells sorted from blood, sampled at week 24, from a patient treated with tofacitinib. Receptor source: a human donor with alopecia areata.

The rearrangement joins TRBV2 to TRBJ2-7, with D unclear. Trimming left V 7 bases short and J 0 bases short, with 7 bases between. The CDR3 contains 12 residues. The germline V gene has CDR1 SNHLY and CDR2 FYNNEI. The CDR3 loop is CASTMSSYEQYF. The DNA for the CDR3 is TGTGCCAGCACAATGAGCTCCTACGAGCAGTACTTC.

In its sample, this clone was seen once. The gene calls are TRBV27 and TRBJ2-1; D possibly uses TRBD1 or TRBD2 (5 bases each). Germline V gene lookup returns CDR1 MNHEY and CDR2 SMNVEV (reference sequence). CDR3 size: 16 residues. V lost 2 bases and J lost 2, with 13 bases in between. DNA of the CDR3: TGTGCCAGCAGTTTAGAGGGCAGGGTGGCCTACAATGAGCAGTTCTTC. The encoded protein is CASSLEGRVAYNEQFF.

This clone was detected only once. This chain links TRBV4-1 with TRBJ2-1, with TRBD2 matching over 7 bases. Trimming removed 1 base from V and 9 bases from J; junction bases left unmatched: 6. This CDR3 has 14 residues. Per germline, CDR1 MGHRA and CDR2 YSYEKL. The CDR3 DNA sequence: TGCGCCAGCAGCCAAGTGGGGGGGGAGGTTGAGCAGTTCTTC. Its translation is CASSQVGGEVEQFF.